Listed below are T cell receptor beta chains from one sample, sequenced in a study of blood T cell repertoires in COVID-19. Clones were read by immunoSEQ multiplex PCR, and TCRdb kept only the in-frame ones, dropping some. The top ten hold about 45% of the sample, which has approximately 40,000 clones, roughly four fifths seen once. Sequenced material: peripheral blood. The receptors here all came from a human donor in a cohort sampled during active COVID-19. CDR3s include the opening cysteine and the closing phenylalanine or tryptophan. The D gene is left open where the match is weak. Expanded clones get a size class; other rows say once, few or many, or leave the size out.

v_call,d_call,j_call,clone_size,cdr3_nt,cdr3_aa
TRBV18,TRBD1,TRBJ1-2,.,TGTGCCAGCTCAAGGACAGGGGGCGACGGCTACACCTTC,CASSRTGGDGYTF
TRBV27,.,TRBJ1-2,.,TGTGCCAGCAGTTTGGGGCAGTCGTTCGGCTACACCTTC,CASSLGQSFGYTF
TRBV28,TRBD1,TRBJ1-1,.,TGTGCCAGCAGTCCCCAGGGGGCGCGGGAACTGGCGGACACTGAAGCTTTCTTT,CASSPQGARELADTEAFF
TRBV18,.,TRBJ1-2,.,TGTGCCAGCTCACCGCTGGACTATAACTATGGCTACACCTTC,CASSPLDYNYGYTF
TRBV7-9,TRBD1,TRBJ1-1,.,TGTGCCAGCAGCCCGGACAGGGGAGGCACTGAAGCTTTCTTT,CASSPDRGGTEAFF
TRBV6-6,.,TRBJ2-7,.,TGTGCCAGCAGTTACGGGCAGAGATACGAGCAGTACTTC,CASSYGQRYEQYF
TRBV29-1,.,TRBJ1-1,.,TGCAGCGTTTGGTATACACGAGCTTTCTTT,CSVWYTRAFF
TRBV4-2,.,TRBJ2-5,.,TGTGCCAGCAGCCAAGAATATCGGGCGGGCAGTGAGACCCAGTACTTC,CASSQEYRAGSETQYF
TRBV7-8,TRBD2,TRBJ2-5,medium-sized,TGTGCCAGCAGCCATAGCCGGCGGGGGGGCCGAGAGACCCAGTACTTC,CASSHSRRGGRETQYF
TRBV9,TRBD1,TRBJ1-6,.,TGTGCCAGCAGCGCAGGACAGGCTGGATCACCCCTCCACTTT,CASSAGQAGSPLHF
TRBV7-9,.,TRBJ2-3,.,TGTGCCAGCAGCTTAGTCCTCTGGCTCAGAGATACGCAGTATTTT,CASSLVLWLRDTQYF
TRBV10-3,.,TRBJ1-2,.,TGTGCCATCAGTGCCCAGGGGCAGATCTATGGCTACACCTTC,CAISAQGQIYGYTF
TRBV9,.,TRBJ1-2,.,TGTGCCAGCAGCGTAGCTCCGGGCTATGGCTACACCTTC,CASSVAPGYGYTF
TRBV4-3,.,TRBJ2-1,.,TGCGCCAGCAGCCAGGAGGGTTCGGTTAATGAGCAGTTCTTC,CASSQEGSVNEQFF
TRBV19,TRBD1,TRBJ1-6,.,TGTGCCAGTAGTTATGACAGGGGCGATTCACCCCTCCACTTT,CASSYDRGDSPLHF
TRBV4-1,TRBD2,TRBJ2-3,.,TGCGCCAGCAGCCAGCGGGGTGGTAGCGGGGATACGCAGTATTTT,CASSQRGGSGDTQYF
TRBV28,.,TRBJ1-3,.,TGTGCCACCACGCTTGGGCTGAACTCTGGAAACACCATATATTTT,CATTLGLNSGNTIYF
TRBV6-6,.,TRBJ2-2,.,TGTGCCACGAACACCGACAGCCTCACCGGGGAGCTGTTTTTT,CATNTDSLTGELFF
TRBV28,TRBD1,TRBJ1-2,.,TGTGCCAGCACTCAGGGACAGGGGTCGCGTGGCTACACCTTC,CASTQGQGSRGYTF
TRBV3-1/TRBV3-2,TRBD2,TRBJ2-3,.,TGTGCCAGCAGCCAAAGACTAGCGGGGGGGACGGTCGGGACAGATACGCAGTATTTT,CASSQRLAGGTVGTDTQYF
TRBV6-2/TRBV6-3,TRBD1,TRBJ1-2,.,TGTGCCAGCAGCGGGACAGGAGCTGGTGTGAAATATGGCTACACCTTC,CASSGTGAGVKYGYTF
TRBV5-1,TRBD1,TRBJ1-2,.,TGCGCCAGCAGCTTGGGGGGACAGGGACGGAATGGCTACACCTTC,CASSLGGQGRNGYTF
TRBV12-5,TRBD1,TRBJ2-1,.,TGTGCTAGTGGTTTGCCGGGACAGGGGGCGTGGAAGCAGTTCTTC,CASGLPGQGAWKQFF
TRBV7-8,.,TRBJ1-4,.,TGTGCCAGCACTCCGACCGCTCTAGCAACTAATGAAAAACTGTTTTTT,CASTPTALATNEKLFF
TRBV2,.,TRBJ1-6,.,TGTGCCAGCTTCCCGAGGGGGAAGGGGCCAAATTCACCCCTCCACTTT,CASFPRGKGPNSPLHF
TRBV18,.,TRBJ2-5,.,TGTGCCAGCTCACCAGGAGGGGAAGAGACCCAGTACTTC,CASSPGGEETQYF
TRBV29-1,.,TRBJ2-2,.,TGCAGCGTCGGACAGTCGAACACCGGGGAGCTGTTTTTT,CSVGQSNTGELFF
TRBV27,.,TRBJ2-4,.,TGTGCCAGCAGTTTATGGAGTGGTGACATTCAGTACTTC,CASSLWSGDIQYF
TRBV5-1,.,TRBJ1-1,.,TGCGCCAGCAGCTTGTCTCCAGGGATGAACACTGAAGCTTTCTTT,CASSLSPGMNTEAFF
TRBV7-6,TRBD2,TRBJ2-5,.,TGTGCCAGCAGGGGCGTGGCGGGGGGCGTCCAAGAGACCCAGTACTTC,CASRGVAGGVQETQYF
TRBV2,TRBD2,TRBJ2-5,.,TGTGCCAGCACTAGCGGGGGGGCACCCCGGGTGGAGACCCAGTACTTC,CASTSGGAPRVETQYF
TRBV28,TRBD1,TRBJ1-2,few,TGTGCCAGCAGTTCTAGGGACAGGGGCAGAGGCTACACCTTC,CASSSRDRGRGYTF
TRBV5-6,TRBD1,TRBJ2-7,.,TGTGCCAGCAGCCTAACTAGGGACAGGGGGCTTCGGGAGCAGTACTTC,CASSLTRDRGLREQYF
TRBV4-1,TRBD2,TRBJ2-3,.,TGCGCCAGCAGCCAAGATGGCGGGGGGGCAGATACGCAGTATTTT,CASSQDGGGADTQYF
TRBV6-2/TRBV6-3,.,TRBJ2-7,once,TGTGCCAGCAGTACCTTACTGACCTACGAGCAGTACTTC,CASSTLLTYEQYF
TRBV19,.,TRBJ1-1,.,TGTGCCAGTAGTTCTCAGTGGAACACTGAAGCTTTCTTT,CASSSQWNTEAFF
TRBV6-5,.,TRBJ2-7,.,TGTGCCAGCAGTTACCTTAAGACCGGGGGCGAGCAGTACTTC,CASSYLKTGGEQYF
TRBV7-9,.,TRBJ1-2,.,TGTGCCAGCAGAACAGGCGGGGATGGCTACACCTTC,CASRTGGDGYTF
TRBV5-1,TRBD2,TRBJ2-2,.,TGCGCCAGCAGCCCCCTGGCGGGGGGTCTGCGAGACACCGGGGAGCTGTTTTTT,CASSPLAGGLRDTGELFF
TRBV30,TRBD2,TRBJ2-3,.,TGTGCCTGGAGTAGGGTAGCGGGGGTAACAGATACGCAGTATTTT,CAWSRVAGVTDTQYF
TRBV7-6,TRBD2,TRBJ2-3,.,TGTGCCAGCTCCGCCCTCGCGGGGGGGCCTATCTCAGATACGCAGTATTTT,CASSALAGGPISDTQYF
TRBV5-4,.,TRBJ2-5,.,TGTGCCAGCAGCTTGGTATTGGCGGGGGAGACCCAGTACTTC,CASSLVLAGETQYF
TRBV13,.,TRBJ2-1,.,TGTGCCAGCAGCTTGAATTCTCCGGATGAGCAGTTCTTC,CASSLNSPDEQFF
TRBV7-9,TRBD1,TRBJ1-2,.,TGTGCCAGCAGCCCAGGGGGCGGGTCCAACTATGGCTACACCTTC,CASSPGGGSNYGYTF
TRBV2,.,TRBJ2-3,.,TGTGCCAGCAGTGGAGGAGCGGGCAGCACAGATACGCAGTATTTT,CASSGGAGSTDTQYF
TRBV7-8,TRBD1,TRBJ2-5,.,TGTGCCAGCAGCTTAGAGACAGGGTATCGGACCCAGTACTTC,CASSLETGYRTQYF
TRBV5-1,.,TRBJ2-2,.,TGCGCCAGCAGCTTTGCAGGGGTGGGGACCGGGGAGCTGTTTTTT,CASSFAGVGTGELFF